This TCR beta chain was captured in a study of blood T cells in healthy people across ages. About the study: Capturing about one barcoded beta molecule per two T cells was achieved by template switching. Study-level points and caveats: Unsorted PBMC material precluded a definitive naive versus antigen-experienced comparison.

Combining a sample-barcoded 5' primer with a J-beta primer mix, a second PCR ran for roughly 7 to 12 cycles. TCRdb used MiXCR to reprocess the 5' RACE reads, holding one entry per CDR3 protein. The sample consists of about 1.6 million distinct CDR3 sequences, 30% to 35% of them appearing once. The CDR3 is 15 residues long. CDR1 and CDR2 from the germline V gene are MGHRA and YSYEKL. Unmatched junction bases numbered 5, after V lost 0 bases and J lost 4 bases. Notes on this clonotype: Its antigen is as yet unknown.

The rearrangement joins TRBV4-1 to TRBJ1-1; 7 bases line up with TRBD1. Sequencing was performed on blood. The receptor's source is a woman under 40 in good health. This CDR3 is CASSQEATGITEAFF. CDR3 sequence (DNA): TGCGCCAGCAGCCAAGAGGCGACAGGGATCACTGAAGCTTTCTTT.